A selection of T cell receptor beta chains follows, all from one sample in a study of blood T cells in healthy people across ages. TCRdb processed the 5' RACE reads anew with MiXCR; each CDR3 protein has one entry. The sample lists 800,000 to 950,000 distinct CDR3 sequences, 45% to 50% seen once, with about an eighth in the top ten. Sequences were obtained from blood. The receptors were gathered from a man younger than 40 in good health. CDR3s include the opening cysteine and the closing phenylalanine or tryptophan. A D gene is named only where the DNA matches it firmly. Clone size is shown for a subset of rows, as once, few, many or a class of expanded clone.

clone_size: few; j_call: TRBJ1-2; d_call: .; v_call: TRBV29-1; cdr3_aa: CSVDSGNYGYTF; cdr3_nt: TGCAGCGTTGATTCGGGGAACTATGGCTACACCTTC
clone_size: .; j_call: TRBJ2-6; d_call: .; v_call: TRBV28; cdr3_aa: CASSSPGADSGANVLTF; cdr3_nt: TGTGCCAGCAGTTCTCCGGGCGCTGACTCTGGGGCCAACGTCCTGACTTTC
clone_size: few; j_call: TRBJ2-1; d_call: TRBD1; v_call: TRBV28; cdr3_aa: CASSIGGVSSYNEQFF; cdr3_nt: TGTGCCAGCTCCATAGGGGGCGTGAGCTCCTACAATGAGCAGTTCTTC
clone_size: .; j_call: TRBJ2-3; d_call: .; v_call: TRBV12-3/TRBV12-4; cdr3_aa: CASSKILGRAGDTQYF; cdr3_nt: TGTGCCAGCAGTAAAATCCTAGGCAGGGCCGGAGATACGCAGTATTTT
clone_size: few; j_call: TRBJ2-7; d_call: .; v_call: TRBV28; cdr3_aa: CASSLSPGEQYF; cdr3_nt: TGTGCCAGCAGTTTATCCCCGGGCGAGCAGTACTTC
clone_size: .; j_call: TRBJ2-1; d_call: TRBD2; v_call: TRBV9; cdr3_aa: CASSVVSSGYNEQFF; cdr3_nt: TGTGCCAGCAGCGTAGTATCTAGCGGCTACAATGAGCAGTTCTTC
clone_size: .; j_call: TRBJ2-3; d_call: .; v_call: TRBV6-5; cdr3_aa: CASSYSAPSTDTQYF; cdr3_nt: TGTGCCAGCAGTTACTCGGCCCCTAGCACAGATACGCAGTATTTT
clone_size: many; j_call: TRBJ2-1; d_call: TRBD2; v_call: TRBV20-1; cdr3_aa: CSARGRGAYNEQFF; cdr3_nt: TGCAGTGCTAGAGGTCGGGGGGCCTACAATGAGCAGTTCTTC
clone_size: .; j_call: TRBJ1-1; d_call: .; v_call: TRBV20-1; cdr3_aa: CSAREFSGANTEAFF; cdr3_nt: TGCAGTGCTAGAGAGTTTAGCGGGGCGAACACTGAAGCTTTCTTT
clone_size: .; j_call: TRBJ2-7; d_call: .; v_call: TRBV5-1; cdr3_aa: CASSLIAETYEQYF; cdr3_nt: TGCGCCAGCAGCTTGATAGCGGAGACCTACGAGCAGTACTTC
clone_size: .; j_call: TRBJ2-5; d_call: .; v_call: TRBV5-1; cdr3_aa: CASRPHSGMAVQYF; cdr3_nt: TGCGCCAGCAGACCCCACAGTGGAATGGCAGTGCAGTACTTC
clone_size: .; j_call: TRBJ1-1; d_call: TRBD1; v_call: TRBV28; cdr3_aa: CASSFLTGSGAFF; cdr3_nt: TGTGCCAGCAGTTTCTTGACAGGGTCGGGAGCTTTCTTT
clone_size: few; j_call: TRBJ1-6; d_call: .; v_call: TRBV20-1; cdr3_aa: CSAKWQRDNSPLHF; cdr3_nt: TGCAGTGCTAAGTGGCAGCGCGATAATTCACCCCTCCACTTT
clone_size: .; j_call: TRBJ1-2; d_call: .; v_call: TRBV9; cdr3_aa: CASSVEVTGYGYTF; cdr3_nt: TGTGCCAGCAGCGTAGAAGTGACAGGCTATGGCTACACCTTC
clone_size: .; j_call: TRBJ2-3; d_call: TRBD2; v_call: TRBV5-1; cdr3_aa: CASGSTERTSGQPDTQYF; cdr3_nt: TGCGCCAGCGGTTCTACCGAACGGACTAGCGGGCAGCCAGATACGCAGTATTTT
clone_size: many; j_call: TRBJ2-7; d_call: .; v_call: TRBV5-4; cdr3_aa: CASSSVGQGRDEQYF; cdr3_nt: TGTGCCAGCAGCTCGGTGGGGCAGGGACGTGACGAGCAGTACTTC
clone_size: .; j_call: TRBJ2-5; d_call: .; v_call: TRBV7-6; cdr3_aa: CASSSYGGQETQYF; cdr3_nt: TGTGCCAGCAGCTCCTATGGGGGGCAAGAGACCCAGTACTTC
clone_size: .; j_call: TRBJ1-2; d_call: .; v_call: TRBV7-2; cdr3_aa: CASRPARVRLDYGYTF; cdr3_nt: TGTGCCAGCAGACCTGCTAGGGTCAGGTTGGACTATGGCTACACCTTC
clone_size: few; j_call: TRBJ2-7; d_call: .; v_call: TRBV3-1; cdr3_aa: CASSQDLADYEQYF; cdr3_nt: TGTGCCAGCAGCCAAGATTTGGCAGACTACGAGCAGTACTTC
clone_size: .; j_call: TRBJ1-4; d_call: .; v_call: TRBV9; cdr3_aa: CASSASWEGSEKLFF; cdr3_nt: TGTGCCAGCAGCGCTTCGTGGGAGGGATCAGAAAAACTGTTTTTT